The entry below describes one T cell receptor (beta chain). Its antigen is currently unknown. The source of the sample is a study of OX40 agonist ivuxolimab in advanced cancers. Across the study: Partial responses, seen in three patients, involved one hepatocellular carcinoma and two cutaneous melanomas. Study conclusions and caveats: Antigen specificity remained undetermined for the expanded peripheral T cells.

Profiled with immunoSEQ multiplex PCR; TCRdb holds only in-frame clones, not every one. The sample yields roughly 50,000 clones, 77% seen once. CDR3 length equals 12 residues. CDR1 and CDR2 from the germline V gene are MGHDK and SYGVNS. V was cut by 2 bases and J by 9 bases, with 8 bases left in between. The rearrangement uses TRBV25-1 and TRBJ2-1; a possible D gene is TRBD1 (6 bases). The source of this sequence is an adult with an advanced solid tumor such as melanoma, head and neck, liver or kidney cancer. The sample was CD4+ or CD8+ T cells sorted from blood, taken in a trial of the OX40 agonist ivuxolimab. The CDR3 coding sequence is TGTGCCAGCAGTGAAGGCAGGGGTGAGCAGTTCTTC. Translation gives CASSEGRGEQFF.